What follows are 26 T cell receptor beta chains derived from one specimen sequenced in a study of T-cell reconstitution after alpha-beta-depleted transplantation in children. Unique molecular identifiers were incorporated when the TCRbeta library was constructed. TCRdb re-analysed the PCR reads in MiXCR, keeping a single row per CDR3 protein. Among 200,000 to 300,000 distinct CDR3 sequences, 25% were seen once, and the ten largest hold 2.6%. The material was PBMCs, obtained before TCRalphabeta/CD19-depleted stem cell transplant. The receptors shown here come from a girl aged 2-10 years with Fanconi anemia, due to receive a stem cell transplant.

In the case of this clonotype: It may be a read error: a sequence one base away is much more abundant. The chain is built from TRBV12-3 or TRBV12-4 and TRBJ2-7; weak D call: TRBD2 (6 bases). CDR3 length: 17 residues. CDR3 sequence: CANSPMGFKVGGYEQYF. The CDR3 DNA follows: TGTGCCAACAGTCCTATGGGATTCAAGGTGGGGGGCTACGAGCAGTACTTC.

This clonotype was picked up many times. The rearrangement uses TRBV24-1 and TRBJ2-5; 7 bases line up with TRBD2. This CDR3 contains 15 residues. CDR1 KGHDR and CDR2 SFDVKD come from the germline V gene. Unmatched junction bases numbered 6, after V lost 5 bases and J lost 1 base. CDR3 region: CATSGAGEGQETQYF. CDR3 bases: TGTGCCACCAGTGGGGCGGGGGAGGGCCAAGAGACCCAGTACTTC.

This clonotype was counted many times. The gene calls are TRBV6-4 and TRBJ1-2; perhaps TRBD1 as D (6 bases). This CDR3 region has 14 residues. CDR1 MRHNA and CDR2 SNTAGT come from the germline V gene. The V end lost 5 bases, the J end lost 5 bases, and 15 bases lay between the germline ends. The CDR3 loop is CASSPDRSSYGYTF. As DNA, the CDR3 is TGTGCCAGCAGTCCAGACAGGAGTTCTTATGGCTACACCTTC.

This clonotype has a handful of counts. J is TRBJ1-4 and V is TRBV6-5; 7 bases agree with TRBD1. The V segment lost 5 bases and the J segment 8 bases; nucleotides outside the gene matches: 5. CDR3 size: 13 residues. CDR1 is MNHEY, CDR2 SVGAGI, per germline. The CDR3, as DNA: TGTGCCAGCAGTAATAGGGGGCGCGAAAAACTGTTTTTT. This translates into CASSNRGREKLFF.

This clonotype has just a few counts. The gene calls are TRBV7-8 and TRBJ2-1; the D gene is possibly TRBD1 (6 bases). Germline lookup yields CDR1 SGHVS and CDR2 FQNEAQ. The V end lost 5 bases, the J end lost 2 bases, and 13 bases lay between the germline ends. The CDR3 spans 15 residues. DNA of the CDR3: TGTGCCAGCAGCCCAGGCAGGGGCACCTACAATGAGCAGTTCTTC. It encodes CASSPGRGTYNEQFF. Combining the CDR3 with reference TRBV7-8 and TRBJ2-1 gives the whole variable domain GAGVSQSPRYKVAKRGQDVALRCDPISGHVSLFWYQQALGQGPEFLTYFQNEAQLDKSGLPSDRFFAERPEGSVSTLKIQRTQQEDSAVYLCASSPGRGTYNEQFFGPGTRLTVL.

The CDR3 here is CASSQTGGETQYF. In DNA, the CDR3 is TGTGCCAGCAGCCAAACAGGGGGGGAGACCCAGTACTTC. The chain is built from TRBV14 and TRBJ2-5, with 8 bases lining up with TRBD1. CDR1 SGHDN and CDR2 FVKESK come from the germline V gene. There are 13 residues in the CDR3. V trimming: 2 bases; J trimming: 5 bases; junction bases outside the gene matches: 1.

The sample holds a few counts of this clonotype. V usage is TRBV7-8 and J usage is TRBJ2-1; D is undetermined. The germline CDR1 and CDR2 sequences are SGHVS and FQNEAQ. Deletions cut 1 base from V and 6 bases from J, with 7 bases between. This CDR3 has 13 residues. The DNA of the CDR3 is TGTGCCAGCAGCTTAGATTGGCTCAATGAGCAGTTCTTC. The encoded protein is CASSLDWLNEQFF.

J is TRBJ2-1 and V is TRBV7-8, with TRBD2 matching over 15 bases. Trimming took 5 bases from V and 4 from J; bases not matched to a gene: 0. The CDR3 extends over 15 amino acids. Looked up from germline, CDR1 is SGHVS and CDR2 is FQNEAQ. The CDR3 protein is CASSGTSGGYNEQFF. The CDR3 coding sequence is TGTGCCAGCAGCGGGACTAGCGGGGGGTACAATGAGCAGTTCTTC.

This chain uses TRBV12-3 or TRBV12-4 with TRBJ1-4, with TRBD1 matching over 9 bases. This CDR3 is built from 15 residues. V lost 4 bases and J lost 8; bases outside the gene matches: 8. This chain's CDR3 is CASSSRGTGKEKLFF. The CDR3 region has the DNA TGTGCCAGCAGTTCCCGGGGGACAGGGAAAGAAAAACTGTTTTTT.

V usage is TRBV11-2 and J usage is TRBJ2-7; a possible D gene is TRBD2 (6 bases). Germline CDR1 reads SGHAT; CDR2 reads FQNNGV. V lost 2 bases, J lost 5 bases, and 25 bases lay in between. The CDR3 spans 18 residues. Written as DNA, the CDR3 is TGTGCCAGCAGCTTAATGGCGGGGCTCGCCGTAGCTCCCCACGAGCAGTACTTC. The encoded protein is CASSLMAGLAVAPHEQYF.

This clonotype was counted at least ten times. The chain employs TRBV12-3 or TRBV12-4 and TRBJ2-3; D not certain. This CDR3 has 14 amino acids. Trimming shortened V by 7 bases and J by 2 bases, and 13 bases separated the two germline ends. The CDR3: CASTISGVTDTQYF. As DNA, the CDR3 is TGTGCCAGCACCATTAGTGGGGTCACAGATACGCAGTATTTT.

This chain joins TRBV6-2 or TRBV6-3 and TRBJ2-5; D might be TRBD2 (5 bases). CDR3 size: 14 residues. Trimming cost V 2 bases and J 7 bases, with 14 bases left between them. Germline V CDR1 and CDR2: MNHEY, SVGEGT. In DNA, the CDR3 is TGTGCCAGCAGTTACCCGGACTCCCCCAGGACCCAGTACTTC. This translates into CASSYPDSPRTQYF.

This clonotype came up a few times. The chain is built from TRBV7-3 and TRBJ1-2, with 8 nucleotides matching TRBD1. The germline V gene encodes CDR1 SGHTA and CDR2 FQGTGA. Trimming at V came to 1 base and at J to 9 bases, leaving 7 bases not matched to a gene. CDR3 size: 14 residues. CDR3 bases: TGTGCCAGCAGCTTAAACGGACAGGGTTCTAGCTACACCTTC. Translation gives CASSLNGQGSSYTF. Full variable domain (remainder filled in from reference TRBV7-3 and TRBJ1-2): GAGVSQTPSNKVTEKGKYVELRCDPISGHTALYWYRQSLGQGPEFLIYFQGTGAADDSGLPNDRFFAVRPEGSVSTLKIQRTERGDSAVYLCASSLNGQGSSYTFGSGTRLTVV.

This clonotype showed up many times. V and J are TRBV7-8 and TRBJ1-1; no reliable D call. Germline CDR1 and CDR2: SGHVS and FQNEAQ. There are 14 residues in the CDR3. V shed 1 base and J shed 1 base, with 7 bases lying between them. CDR3 in amino acids: CASSLGVENTEAFF. The DNA for the CDR3 is TGTGCCAGCAGCTTAGGTGTAGAGAACACTGAAGCTTTCTTT.

V usage is TRBV20-1 and J usage is TRBJ1-2; a weak D match, TRBD1 (6 bases). This CDR3 spans 13 amino acids. V lost 4 bases and J lost 4, with 13 bases in between. Germline CDR1 and CDR2: DFQATT and SNEGSKA (reference sequence). CDR3 DNA: TGCAGTGCTATTACCAGGGGAAGCTATGGCTACACCTTC. Amino acid sequence: CSAITRGSYGYTF.

The J gene is TRBJ1-1, the V gene TRBV29-1, with a tentative D call TRBD1 (5 bases). V lost 4 bases and J lost 1, with 10 bases in between. The germline V gene has CDR1 SQVTM and CDR2 ANQGSEA. This CDR3 has 13 residues. CDR3 nucleotides: TGCAGCGTTGGGGTTACAGGGAACACTGAAGCTTTCTTT. It yields the protein CSVGVTGNTEAFF.

A few counts support this clonotype. This CDR3 reads CASTRTNFSYEQYF. The CDR3 DNA reads TGTGCCAGCACTCGGACAAACTTCTCCTACGAGCAGTACTTC. This chain links TRBV2 with TRBJ2-7; perhaps TRBD1 as D (5 bases). Germline V gives CDR1 SNHLY, CDR2 FYNNEI. The V gene lost 7 bases and the J gene lost 0 bases, with 13 bases spanning the gap. The CDR3 totals 14 residues.

This clonotype was observed a handful of times. The J gene is TRBJ2-2, the V gene TRBV27; 8 bases map to TRBD2. V lost 3 bases, J lost 4 bases, and 4 bases stayed unmatched. This CDR3 spans 15 amino acids. Germline V gene sequence: CDR1 MNHEY, CDR2 SMNVEV (reference sequence). The CDR3 protein is CASSFTSGGTGELFF. CDR3 bases: TGTGCCAGCAGTTTTACTAGCGGAGGCACCGGGGAGCTGTTTTTT.

V usage is TRBV6-1 and J usage is TRBJ2-3, with D unclear. The germline CDR1 and CDR2 sequences are MNHNS and SASEGT. Trimming pared 8 bases from V and 4 bases from J, leaving 10 bases between. This CDR3 has 12 amino acids. CDR3 nucleotides: TGTGCCAGCCGAAACAGTCCAGATACGCAGTATTTT. As protein: CASRNSPDTQYF.

This clonotype was seen a single time. This chain joins TRBV20-1 and TRBJ2-4; D tentatively reads TRBD1 or TRBD2 (5 bases each). The CDR3 consists of 18 residues. From germline, CDR1 is DFQATT and CDR2 SNEGSKA (reference sequence). Trimming shortened V by 0 bases and J by 0 bases, and 18 bases separated the two germline ends. The CDR3, as DNA: TGCAGTGCTAGAGATCGCGGGCCCTCGACAGTAGCCAAAAACATTCAGTACTTC. Its translation: CSARDRGPSTVAKNIQYF.

This clonotype was detected ten times or more. The chain uses TRBV9 and TRBJ2-3, with TRBD2 identical over 7 bases. CDR1 and CDR2 (germline): SGDLS, YYNGEE. The CDR3 extends over 14 amino acids. V lost 2 bases to trimming and J lost 5 bases; unmatched junction nucleotides: 5. This CDR3 reads CASSVGLDGDTQYF. For the CDR3, the DNA is TGTGCCAGCAGCGTTGGACTAGATGGAGATACGCAGTATTTT.

The genes are TRBV28 and TRBJ2-7, with 7 bases aligning to TRBD1. The CDR3 consists of 14 residues. The V and J ends lost 8 bases and 2 bases, in that order; junction bases with no gene match: 9. Germline V CDR1 and CDR2: MDHEN, SYDVKM. The CDR3 nucleotides read TGTGCCAGCGGGTCAGACAGGGACCCCTACGAGCAGTACTTC. Encoded protein: CASGSDRDPYEQYF. Looking up the rest from reference TRBV28 and TRBJ2-7 gives the full variable domain: DVKVTQSSRYLVKRTGEKVFLECVQDMDHENMFWYRQDPGLGLRLIYFSYDVKMKEKGDIPEGYSVSREKKERFSLILESASTNQTSMYLCASGSDRDPYEQYFGPGTRLTVT.

This clonotype was seen many times. The genes are TRBV12-3 or TRBV12-4 and TRBJ2-3; 8 nucleotides agree with TRBD2. V lost 6 bases to trimming and J lost 0 bases; unmatched junction nucleotides: 5. The CDR3 is made up of 15 amino acids. For the CDR3, the DNA is TGTGCCAGCAGCAGAAGCGGGGGTAGCACAGATACGCAGTATTTT. Its protein is CASSRSGGSTDTQYF.

The table lists this clonotype with many counts. The chain uses TRBV12-3 or TRBV12-4 and TRBJ2-2; no firm D call. CDR3 length: 14 residues. V dropped 1 base and J dropped 7 bases, with 10 bases sitting between them. The CDR3 DNA sequence: TGTGCCAGCAGTTTAGAAAGTTACCTCGGGGAGCTGTTTTTT. Translation gives CASSLESYLGELFF.

This clonotype appeared many times. The rearrangement uses TRBV29-1 and TRBJ2-2, with 8 bases aligning to TRBD1. J was trimmed by 4 bases and V by 4 bases; bases with no gene match: 5. CDR1 and CDR2 (germline): SQVTM, ANQGSEA. This CDR3 contains 14 residues. The CDR3 DNA sequence: TGCAGCGTTGTTCCGGACAGGGCCACCGGGGAGCTGTTTTTT. Protein sequence: CSVVPDRATGELFF.

V usage is TRBV7-2 and J usage is TRBJ2-7, with 9 positions matching TRBD1. Germline loops: CDR1 SGHTA, CDR2 FQGNSA. V was pared by 5 bases and J by 3 bases, with 8 bases of the junction left unmatched. CDR3 length: 15 residues. The CDR3 is CASSRTGTGIYEQYF. The CDR3 nucleotides read TGTGCCAGCAGCCGAACCGGGACAGGGATCTACGAGCAGTACTTC.